This TCR beta chain was profiled in a study of regulatory T cells in long-lasting Graves disease. Library construction for TCR beta used iRepertoire HTBI primers and Arm-PCR of CDR3 regions. Via MiXCR, TCRdb re-called the multiplex PCR reads, giving one row per CDR3 protein. The data hold fewer than 550,000 distinct CDR3 sequences, with 15% to 20% observed a single time. V lost 5 bases and J lost 6; bases outside the gene matches: 9. CDR1 and CDR2 (germline): MNHNS, SASEGT. This CDR3 contains 15 residues. Time point reported: newly diagnosed GD, antithyroid drugs for less than 3 months. TCR sequences were obtained from RNA taken from PBMCs. The sample was also linked to a second study, of T cells in Graves' hyperthyroidism and ophthalmopathy. That paper states: The TCR CDR3 first-round RT-PCR relied on the HTBI primer set.

This TCR was sampled from a woman aged 40-65 years with Graves disease. The chain couples TRBV6-1 to TRBJ2-2; 7 nucleotides align to TRBD1. The material was peripheral blood mononuclear cells (PBMCs), obtained at new diagnosis, from a patient treated with antithyroid drugs. In DNA, the CDR3 is TGTGCCAGCAGTAGACAGGGTTCACATTCCGGGGAGCTGTTTTTT. Translation: CASSRQGSHSGELFF.